The count of the clone carrying this T cell receptor beta chain is one. The data originate from a study of blood T cell repertoires in COVID-19. For the study at large: T cells, B-cell-depleted T cells, or PBMCs provided the cDNA or gDNA that served as material.

As originally analysed: Counts of nucleated cells, estimated from reference gene primer amplification, were obtained. Sequencing was performed with immunoSEQ multiplex PCR; in TCRdb, only in-frame clones are kept and a portion is missing. That table gives V, J and clone size, and the DNA gave D and trimming. Here the sample spans 150,000 to 200,000 clones, 60% to 85% being singletons. Per germline, CDR1 DFQATT and CDR2 SNEGSKA (reference sequence). The length of the CDR3 is 17 residues. V shed 3 bases and J shed 5 bases, with 24 bases lying between them. This sequence originates from a man aged 55 to 70 with acute or convalescent COVID-19. Source material: peripheral blood. The genes are TRBV20-1 and TRBJ2-3, with D possibly TRBD2 on 6 matching bases. CDR3 residues: CSASPPLLAGQGDTQYF. For the CDR3, the DNA is TGCAGTGCTAGTCCCCCCCTACTAGCCGGGCAGGGAGATACGCAGTATTTT.